The entry that follows covers one T cell receptor beta chain sequence. Its cognate antigen has yet to be identified. There are no base qualities to consult, and no much larger clone falls within one base. This entry belongs to a study of Ad26.COV2.S vaccination and SARS-CoV-2 variants (TCRdb year 2021). About the investigation overall: Vaccine-arm donors came from COV1001, a multicentre, randomized, double-blind, placebo-controlled phase I-IIa trial of Ad26.COV2.S in healthy adults. Dosing of Ad26.COV2.S was intramuscular, at either 5x10^10 or 1x10^11 viral particles, delivered as one shot or as two shots spaced 56 days apart. TCRbeta repertoire sequencing served as the tool for gauging how specific and how broad the SARS-CoV-2-reactive T cell receptors were following Ad26.COV2.S vaccination. The TCR-sequenced set comprised about 30 samples: some 20 Ad26.COV2.S vaccine recipients, 5 placebo recipients and 8 SARS-CoV-2 convalescent individuals. Participants in the trial were split at random into five groups of five each, receiving low-dose or high-dose Ad26.COV2.S once or twice, or else placebo on both occasions. Blinding of investigators to trial group allocation was maintained during experiments and outcome assessment. The study at large found these results: Substantial breadth of spike-specific CD8+ and CD4+ T cell responses was reported after vaccination. The authors noted that the TCR breadth and depth analyses may have underestimated total T cell responses. The study was not powered to compare responses between vaccine doses or regimens. Compared with placebo recipients, Ad26.COV2.S recipients showed higher spike-specific TCR breadth (P = 0.0014). Vaccine and placebo recipients had comparable non-spike TCR breadth, which fits with the vaccine containing only spike.

The immunoSEQ Assay was used to sequence TCRbeta CDR3 regions. After extraction, genomic DNA underwent amplification by bias-controlled multiplex PCR, followed by high-throughput sequencing. The paper's processing steps were these. To quantify the absolute abundance of every unique TCRbeta CDR3 region, sequences were collapsed and filtered. Usable DNA was measured by amplifying reference genes present in all nucleated cells, and TCRbeta template counts were normalized to that usable DNA to estimate T cell fraction. Repertoire TCRs were annotated as SARS-CoV-2-specific by exact matching of V gene, CDR3 amino acid sequence and J gene to a known reactive TCR set. MIRA supplied the reference SARS-CoV-2 TCR set, which was filtered for enrichment in COVID-19-positive ImmuneCODE repertoires so that public or cross-reactive TCRs were removed. Using the MIRA antigens, annotated TCRs were further analysed by specific ORF or by position within an ORF. Depth was the summed frequency of annotated unique rearrangements, while breadth was defined as annotated unique rearrangements over total unique productive rearrangements. Group comparisons of TCR breadth used two-sided Wilcoxon rank-sum tests. The table comes from immuneACCESS by way of TCRdb, which keeps in-frame sequences with V and J called. Part of the clones is missing from these tables; in studies checked, under half for an unresolved V gene and the rest for unknown reasons. V, J and clone size reflect that table, while D and trimming were determined from the DNA. Present in this sample are 400,000 to 500,000 clones, about 88% of which were seen just once. The top ten constitute about 2.5% of the sample.

The germline ends are 7 bases apart after V is trimmed by 1 base and J by 5 bases. Counted from cysteine to phenylalanine, this CDR3 has 13 amino acids. Left in the record is the CDR3 DNA by itself, 39 bases read in frame from the first base. Looking up the germline V gene yields CDR1 SGHVS and CDR2 FQNEAQ. According to the study, the label for this sample's treatment or condition signals: around 19 received Ad26.COV2.S at low or high dose, single or two shots; roughly five received placebo; per-sample allocation not given. For vaccine and placebo recipients, repertoires were sequenced using samples collected on day 63 after the first injection. Cohort 1b enrolled about 25 adults aged 18-55 years at a single site in Boston, USA, between 29 July and 7 August 2020. Ad26.COV2.S consisted of a replication-incompetent adenovirus type 26 vector by which a prefusion-stabilized SARS-CoV-2 spike protein from the original Wuhan strain was expressed.

This TCR came from a person between 18 and 59 years old who received the Ad26.COV2.S COVID-19 vaccine or a placebo. The sample consisted of peripheral blood, taken in a trial of Ad26.COV2.S vaccine versus placebo. This receptor chain uses TRBV7-8 and TRBJ2-3, with TRBD2 tentatively as D gene (5 bases match). The DNA sequence is as follows: TGTGCCAGCAGCTTAGTTGAGGGAGATACGCAGTATTTT. It translates as CASSLVEGDTQYF.